The present TCR beta chain was sequenced within a study of blood T cells in healthy people across ages. The length of the CDR3 is 18 residues. CDR1 and CDR2 from the germline V gene are MGHRA and YSYEKL. V trimming: 0 bases; J trimming: 2 bases; junction bases outside the gene matches: 7. Study-wide results and limits: Aged donors had fewer naive CD4+ cells and lower diversity than long-lived donors. Any conclusive comparison of naive versus antigen-experienced cells was prevented by using unsorted PBMCs.

A J-beta primer mix and a sample-barcoded 5' primer were used in a second PCR of roughly 6 to 11 cycles. Each of the samples gave a minimum of 2.5 million paired-end reads that contained CDR3. TCRdb called the 5' RACE reads again in MiXCR, with one record for every CDR3 protein. Here the sample spans roughly 1.9 million distinct CDR3 sequences, about 39% being singletons. Every participating donor contributed about 10 milliliters of peripheral blood through a draw. Ten or more counts support this clonotype. Its specificity is not known. The sample consisted of blood. The clonotype originates from a human donor in good health. The chain carries TRBV4-1 and TRBJ2-1; 10 positions agree with TRBD2. The DNA of the CDR3 is TGCGCCAGCAGCCAAGAAGAGATAGCGGGGGGAGCCTACAATGAGCAGTTCTTC. It translates to CASSQEEIAGGAYNEQFF.